This T cell receptor (beta chain) derives from a study of human T cells and chemical hapten exposure. General study points: The presence of alopecia in the donors means their immune response may differ from healthy people's. PT1 expanded TCR counts and patch test score correlated positively.

This clonotype showed up just a few times. What it recognizes is unknown. As for time point: patch test 1, 2 weeks after DPC sensitization. Treatment specified: therapeutic diphenylcyclopropenone sensitization with weekly scalp DPC. Per the germline V gene, CDR1 is SGHTA and CDR2 is FQGNSA. CDR3 length equals 17 residues. V dropped 1 base and J dropped 6 bases, with 20 bases sitting between them. Individual cDNA molecules received unique molecular identifiers in the library. Authors' analysis steps: Per sample, the median was roughly 96,000 TCRs, with values from 23,224 to 690,600. Via MiXCR, TCRdb re-called the RACE reads, giving one row per CDR3 protein. These V and J calls originate from TCRdb's pipeline instead of the authors' own analysis. The sample comprises 100,000 to 150,000 distinct CDR3 sequences, roughly an eighth of which are singletons, and around 0.99% rests with the top ten.

This receptor was taken from a man in his late teens or twenties with alopecia areata. Some clones in this sample may be carry-over from other donors' samples. The chain employs TRBV7-2 and TRBJ2-3; weak D call: TRBD2 (5 bases). Sequencing used whole blood, obtained in connection with sensitization to the hapten diphenylcyclopropenone (DPC). The CDR3 bases are TGTGCCAGCAGCTTAGGAAAAGCGGCAGTCCGACGGGATACGCAGTATTTT. It yields the protein CASSLGKAAVRRDTQYF.